The rows below give T cell receptor beta chains drawn from one sample of a study of yellow fever vaccine responses in identical twins. TCRdb passed the RT-PCR reads through MiXCR, listing each CDR3 protein once. The sample records fewer than 4,000 distinct CDR3 sequences, 80% to 85% being singletons. This sample comprised T cells from blood (PBMCs), unsorted or a sorted subset (not recorded which), obtained before or after yellow fever vaccination (not recorded which). Receptors originate from a young woman who received the yellow fever vaccine. Each CDR3 is given with its conserved first and last residue. The D gene is left open where the match is weak. Clone size is shown for a subset of rows, as once, few, many or a class of expanded clone.

>NA|TRBJ2-1|NA|TRBV20-1
CSARGGKSRSYNEQFF
TGCAGTGCTAGAGGAGGCAAGTCCAGGTCCTACAATGAGCAGTTCTTC
>NA|TRBJ2-2|NA|TRBV11-1
CASSPDYTLGGELFF
TGTGCCAGCAGCCCCGACTATACACTCGGCGGGGAGCTGTTTTTT
>NA|TRBJ2-1|NA|TRBV20-1
CSGILMDNEQFF
TGCAGCGGGATCCTAATGGACAATGAGCAGTTCTTC
>TRBD2|TRBJ2-3|NA|TRBV11-3
CASSPPPSGPYTDTQYF
TGTGCCAGCAGCCCGCCTCCTAGCGGACCTTACACAGATACGCAGTATTTT
>TRBD2|TRBJ2-1|NA|TRBV2
CASSEESGAYNEQFF
TGTGCCAGCAGTGAAGAAAGCGGGGCTTACAATGAGCAGTTCTTC
>NA|TRBJ1-1|NA|TRBV6-1
CASIPLVGQMNTEAFF
TGTGCCAGCATCCCCCTTGTAGGACAAATGAACACTGAAGCTTTCTTT
>NA|TRBJ1-1|once|TRBV7-3
CASSLTGGPNTEAFF
TGTGCCAGCAGCTTAACTGGAGGGCCTAACACTGAAGCTTTCTTT
>NA|TRBJ1-5|NA|TRBV12-3/TRBV12-4
CASSTRTAYSNQPQHF
TGTGCCAGCAGTACCCGGACAGCCTATAGCAATCAGCCCCAGCATTTT
>TRBD1|TRBJ1-1|NA|TRBV15
CATSRGQGIAEAFF
TGTGCCACCAGCAGAGGACAGGGGATAGCTGAAGCTTTCTTT
>TRBD1|TRBJ2-7|NA|TRBV18
CASSLWDRGDEQYF
TGTGCCAGCTCCCTCTGGGACAGGGGCGACGAGCAGTACTTC
>TRBD1|TRBJ2-1|NA|TRBV11-1
CASTPQGRPENEQFF
TGTGCCAGCACCCCACAGGGGCGTCCGGAGAATGAGCAGTTCTTC
>NA|TRBJ2-1|NA|TRBV7-2
CASSRTKWAEQFF
TGTGCCAGCAGCCGGACTAAGTGGGCGGAGCAGTTCTTC
>TRBD1|TRBJ1-2|NA|TRBV28
CASSLQGTGNYGYTF
TGTGCCAGCAGTTTACAAGGGACAGGCAACTATGGCTACACCTTC
>TRBD1|TRBJ1-1|few|TRBV29-1
CSVGLTGGTEAFF
TGCAGCGTTGGACTCACAGGGGGAACTGAAGCTTTCTTT
>NA|TRBJ2-1|NA|TRBV19
CASSWAGSSYNEQFF
TGTGCCAGTAGTTGGGCGGGAAGCTCCTACAATGAGCAGTTCTTC
>NA|TRBJ1-2|NA|TRBV5-4
CASSLGQKGYGYTF
TGTGCCAGCAGCTTAGGACAAAAAGGGTATGGCTACACCTTC
>NA|TRBJ2-7|NA|TRBV29-1
CSVGGTIDEQYF
TGCAGCGTTGGGGGGACGATCGACGAGCAGTACTTC
>NA|TRBJ1-5|once|TRBV29-1
CSVEVHSNQPQHF
TGCAGCGTTGAAGTACATAGCAATCAGCCCCAGCATTTT
>NA|TRBJ1-5|NA|TRBV11-3
CASSLGRNQPQHF
TGTGCCAGCAGCTTAGGGAGGAATCAGCCCCAGCATTTT
>TRBD2|TRBJ2-2|NA|TRBV19
CASIGTSGDTGELFF
TGTGCCAGTATCGGGACTAGCGGGGACACCGGGGAGCTGTTTTTT
>NA|TRBJ2-1|few|TRBV7-3
CASSIANEQFF
TGTGCCAGCAGCATTGCAAATGAGCAGTTCTTC
>TRBD1|TRBJ2-2|few|TRBV12-3/TRBV12-4
CASSRQGATGELFF
TGTGCCAGCAGTCGACAGGGGGCCACCGGGGAGCTGTTTTTT
>TRBD2|TRBJ2-7|once|TRBV7-9
CASSSRLAGVFEQYF
TGTGCCAGCAGCTCCCGACTAGCGGGAGTTTTCGAGCAGTACTTC
>NA|TRBJ1-5|NA|TRBV19
CASSYGTVLSNQPQHF
TGTGCCAGTAGTTATGGGACGGTACTTAGCAATCAGCCCCAGCATTTT
>TRBD1|TRBJ2-5|NA|TRBV20-1
CSVNDRDQETQYF
TGCAGTGTCAACGACAGGGACCAAGAGACCCAGTACTTC
>NA|TRBJ1-1|NA|TRBV18
CASSPPLYTEAFF
TGTGCCAGCTCACCCCCCTTGTACACTGAAGCTTTCTTT